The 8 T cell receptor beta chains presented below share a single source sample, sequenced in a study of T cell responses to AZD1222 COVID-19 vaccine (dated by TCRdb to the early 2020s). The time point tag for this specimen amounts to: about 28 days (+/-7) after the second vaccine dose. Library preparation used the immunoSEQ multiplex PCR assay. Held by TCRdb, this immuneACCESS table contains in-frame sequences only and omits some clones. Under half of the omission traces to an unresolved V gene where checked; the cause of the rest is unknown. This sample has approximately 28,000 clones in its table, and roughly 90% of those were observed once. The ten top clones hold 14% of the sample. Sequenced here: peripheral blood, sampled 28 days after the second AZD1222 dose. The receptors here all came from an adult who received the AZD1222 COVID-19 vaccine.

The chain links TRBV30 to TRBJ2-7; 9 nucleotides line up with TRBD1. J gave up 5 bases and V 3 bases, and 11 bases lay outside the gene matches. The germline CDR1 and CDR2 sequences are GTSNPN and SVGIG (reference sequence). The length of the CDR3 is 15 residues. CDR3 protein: CAWSRPGTGRDEQYF. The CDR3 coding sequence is TGTGCCTGGAGCCGCCCCGGGACAGGGCGCGACGAGCAGTACTTC.

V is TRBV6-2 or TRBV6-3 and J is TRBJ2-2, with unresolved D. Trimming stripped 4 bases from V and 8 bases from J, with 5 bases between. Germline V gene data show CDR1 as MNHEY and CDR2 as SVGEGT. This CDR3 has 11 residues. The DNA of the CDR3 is TGTGCCAGCAGTTCCAGAGGGGAGCTGTTTTTT. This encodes CASSSRGELFF.

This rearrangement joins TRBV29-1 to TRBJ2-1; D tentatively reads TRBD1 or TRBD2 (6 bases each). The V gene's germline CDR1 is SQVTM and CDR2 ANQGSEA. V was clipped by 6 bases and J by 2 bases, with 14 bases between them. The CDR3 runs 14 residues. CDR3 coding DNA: TGCAGCGTCCGTAGGGGGGCAACCTACAATGAGCAGTTCTTC. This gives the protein CSVRRGATYNEQFF.

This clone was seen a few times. DNA for the CDR3: TGTGCCAGCAGCTTAGGGCGCTATGGCTACACCTTC. It encodes CASSLGRYGYTF. The rearrangement joins TRBV13 to TRBJ1-2; unclear D gene. The CDR3 runs to 12 residues. The germline V and J ends were trimmed by 0 bases and 4 bases, with 3 bases remaining between them. Germline-derived CDR1 and CDR2 are PRHDT and FYEKMQ (reference sequence). Drawing the rest from reference TRBV13 and TRBJ1-2, the complete variable domain is AAGVIQSPRHLIKEKRETATLKCYPIPRHDTVYWYQQGPGQDPQFLISFYEKMQSDKGSIPDRFSAQQFSDYHSELNMSSLELGDSALYFCASSLGRYGYTFGSGTRLTVV.

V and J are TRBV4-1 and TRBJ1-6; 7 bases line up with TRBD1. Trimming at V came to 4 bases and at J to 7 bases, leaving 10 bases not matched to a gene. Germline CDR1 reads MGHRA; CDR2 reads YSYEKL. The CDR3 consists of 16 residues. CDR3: CASSPTGLGGNSPLHF. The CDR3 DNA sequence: TGCGCCAGCAGCCCGACAGGGCTCGGGGGGAATTCACCCCTCCACTTT.

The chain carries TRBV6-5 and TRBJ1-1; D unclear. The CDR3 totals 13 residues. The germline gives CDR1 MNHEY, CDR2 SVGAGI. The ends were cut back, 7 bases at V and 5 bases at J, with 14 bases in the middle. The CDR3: CASTNVGFTEAFF. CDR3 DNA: TGTGCCAGCACTAACGTAGGGTTTACTGAAGCTTTCTTT.

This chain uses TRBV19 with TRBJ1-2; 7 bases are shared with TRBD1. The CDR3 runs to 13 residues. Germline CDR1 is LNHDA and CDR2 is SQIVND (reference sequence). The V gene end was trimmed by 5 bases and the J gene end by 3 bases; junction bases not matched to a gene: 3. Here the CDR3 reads CASSPTGDYGYTF. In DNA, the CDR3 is TGTGCCAGTAGTCCCACAGGGGACTATGGCTACACCTTC. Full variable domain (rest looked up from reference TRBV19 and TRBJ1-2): DGGITQSPKYLFRKEGQNVTLSCEQNLNHDAMYWYRQDPGQGLRLIYYSQIVNDFQKGDIAEGYSVSREKKESFPLTVTSAQKNPTAFYLCASSPTGDYGYTFGSGTRLTVV.

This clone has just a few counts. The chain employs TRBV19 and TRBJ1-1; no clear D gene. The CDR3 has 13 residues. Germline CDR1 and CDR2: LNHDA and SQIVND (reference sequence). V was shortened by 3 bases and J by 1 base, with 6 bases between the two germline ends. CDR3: CASSMDPNTEAFF. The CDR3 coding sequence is TGTGCCAGTAGTATGGACCCGAACACTGAAGCTTTCTTT. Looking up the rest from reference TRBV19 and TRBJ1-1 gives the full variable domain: DGGITQSPKYLFRKEGQNVTLSCEQNLNHDAMYWYRQDPGQGLRLIYYSQIVNDFQKGDIAEGYSVSREKKESFPLTVTSAQKNPTAFYLCASSMDPNTEAFFGQGTRLTVV.